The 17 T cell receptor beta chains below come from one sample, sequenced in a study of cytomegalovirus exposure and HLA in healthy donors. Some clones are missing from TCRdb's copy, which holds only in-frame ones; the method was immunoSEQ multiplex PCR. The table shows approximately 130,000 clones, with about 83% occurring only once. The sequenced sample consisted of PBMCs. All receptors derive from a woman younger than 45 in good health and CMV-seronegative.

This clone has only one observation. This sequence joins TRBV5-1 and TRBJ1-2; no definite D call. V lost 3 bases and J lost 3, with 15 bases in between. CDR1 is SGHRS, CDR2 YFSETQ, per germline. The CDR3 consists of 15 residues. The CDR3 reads CASSSGGRNDYGYTF. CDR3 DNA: TGCGCCAGCAGCTCGGGAGGGAGGAACGACTATGGCTACACCTTC.

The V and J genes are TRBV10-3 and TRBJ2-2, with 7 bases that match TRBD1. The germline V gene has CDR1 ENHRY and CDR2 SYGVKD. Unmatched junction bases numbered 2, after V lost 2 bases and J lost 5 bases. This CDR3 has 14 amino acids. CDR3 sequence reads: CAISENRGTGELFF. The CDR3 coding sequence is TGTGCCATCAGTGAGAACAGGGGTACCGGGGAGCTGTTTTTT.

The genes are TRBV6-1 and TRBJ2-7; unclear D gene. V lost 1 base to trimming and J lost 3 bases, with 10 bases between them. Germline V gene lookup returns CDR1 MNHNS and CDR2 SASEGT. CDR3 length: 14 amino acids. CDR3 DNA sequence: TGTGCCAGCAGTGAAGGTAAATACAACTACGAGCAGTACTTC. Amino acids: CASSEGKYNYEQYF.

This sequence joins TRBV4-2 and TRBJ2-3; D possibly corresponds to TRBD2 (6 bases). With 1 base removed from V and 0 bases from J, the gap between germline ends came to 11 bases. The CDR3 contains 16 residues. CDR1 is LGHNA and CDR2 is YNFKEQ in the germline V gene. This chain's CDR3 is CASSQGEGTSTDTQYF. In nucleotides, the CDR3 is TGTGCCAGCAGCCAAGGTGAGGGGACTAGCACAGATACGCAGTATTTT.

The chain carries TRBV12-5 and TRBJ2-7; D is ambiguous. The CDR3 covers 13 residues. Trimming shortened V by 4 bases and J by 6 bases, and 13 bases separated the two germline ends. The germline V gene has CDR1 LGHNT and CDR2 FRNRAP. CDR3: CASGSVIGSEQYF. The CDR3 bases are TGTGCTAGTGGTTCCGTCATTGGTAGCGAGCAGTACTTC.

For the CDR3, the DNA is TGTGCCAGCAGGGAAACCAGACAGGGGGGAGATGAAAAACTGTTTTTT. Encoded protein: CASRETRQGGDEKLFF. The J gene is TRBJ1-4, the V gene TRBV2, with 9 bases lining up with TRBD1. Looked up from germline, CDR1 is SNHLY and CDR2 is FYNNEI. After removal of 6 bases from V and 6 bases from J, the junction contained 11 bases not matched to a gene. The CDR3 has 16 amino acids.

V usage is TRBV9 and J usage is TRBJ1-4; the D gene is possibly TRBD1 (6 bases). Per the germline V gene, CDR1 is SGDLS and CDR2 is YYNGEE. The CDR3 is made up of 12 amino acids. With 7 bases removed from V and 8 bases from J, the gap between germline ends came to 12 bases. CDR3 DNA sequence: TGTGCCAGCGGGGGCGGTCGAGAAAAACTGTTTTTT. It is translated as CASGGGREKLFF.

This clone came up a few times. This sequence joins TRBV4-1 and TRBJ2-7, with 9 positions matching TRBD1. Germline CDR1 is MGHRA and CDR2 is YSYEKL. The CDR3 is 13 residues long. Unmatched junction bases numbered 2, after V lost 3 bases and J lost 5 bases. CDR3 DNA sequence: TGCGCCAGCAGCCACAGGACAGGGGACGAGCAGTACTTC. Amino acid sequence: CASSHRTGDEQYF.

CDR3 DNA: TGTGCCAGCAGCTTAGCCCGGGGCCAAGAGACCCAGTACTTC. Translation: CASSLARGQETQYF. J is TRBJ2-5 and V is TRBV7-2; weak D call: TRBD2 (5 bases). CDR1 and CDR2 (germline): SGHTA, FQGNSA. The V end lost 0 bases, the J end lost 1 base, and 6 bases lay between the germline ends. This CDR3 spans 14 amino acids.

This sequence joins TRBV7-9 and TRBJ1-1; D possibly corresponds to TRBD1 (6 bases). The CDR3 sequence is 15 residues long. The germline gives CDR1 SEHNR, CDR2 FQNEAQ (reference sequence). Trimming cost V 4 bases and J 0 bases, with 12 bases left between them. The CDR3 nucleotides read TGTGCCAGCAGCTGGACAGAGTACATGAACACTGAAGCTTTCTTT. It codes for CASSWTEYMNTEAFF.

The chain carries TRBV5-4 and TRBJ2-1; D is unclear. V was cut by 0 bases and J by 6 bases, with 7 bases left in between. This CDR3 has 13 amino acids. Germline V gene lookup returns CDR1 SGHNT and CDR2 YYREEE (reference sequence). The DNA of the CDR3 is TGTGCCAGCAGCTTGGATTCCCTCAATGAGCAGTTCTTC. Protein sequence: CASSLDSLNEQFF.

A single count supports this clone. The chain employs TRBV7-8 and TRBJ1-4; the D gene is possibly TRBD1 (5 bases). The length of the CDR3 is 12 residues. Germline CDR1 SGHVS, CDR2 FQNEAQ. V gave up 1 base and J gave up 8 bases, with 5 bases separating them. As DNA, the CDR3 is TGTGCCAGCAGCTTAGACAGGGAAAAACTGTTTTTT. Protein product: CASSLDREKLFF. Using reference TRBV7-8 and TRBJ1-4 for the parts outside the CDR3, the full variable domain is GAGVSQSPRYKVAKRGQDVALRCDPISGHVSLFWYQQALGQGPEFLTYFQNEAQLDKSGLPSDRFFAERPEGSVSTLKIQRTQQEDSAVYLCASSLDREKLFFGSGTQLSVL.

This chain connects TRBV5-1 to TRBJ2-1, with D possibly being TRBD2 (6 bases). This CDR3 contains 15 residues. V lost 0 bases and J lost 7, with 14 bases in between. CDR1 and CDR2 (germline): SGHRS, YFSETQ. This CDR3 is CASSLVAGGANEQFF. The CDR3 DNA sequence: TGCGCCAGCAGCTTGGTGGCAGGAGGGGCGAATGAGCAGTTCTTC. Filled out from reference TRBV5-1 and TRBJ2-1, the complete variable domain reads KAGVTQTPRYLIKTRGQQVTLSCSPISGHRSVSWYQQTPGQGLQFLFEYFSETQRNKGNFPGRFSGRQFSNSRSEMNVSTLELGDSALYLCASSLVAGGANEQFFGPGTRLTVL.

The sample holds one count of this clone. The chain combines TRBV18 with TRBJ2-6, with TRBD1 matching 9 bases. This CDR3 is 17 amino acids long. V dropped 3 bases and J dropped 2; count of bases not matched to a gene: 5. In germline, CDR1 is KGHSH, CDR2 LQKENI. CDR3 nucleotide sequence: TGTGCCAGCTCACCTCCGGGACAGGGTACTGGGGCCAACGTCCTGACTTTC. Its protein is CASSPPGQGTGANVLTF.

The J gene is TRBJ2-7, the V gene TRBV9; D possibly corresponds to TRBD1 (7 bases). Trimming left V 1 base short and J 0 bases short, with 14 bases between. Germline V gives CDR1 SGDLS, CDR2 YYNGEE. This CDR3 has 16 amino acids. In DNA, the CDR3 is TGTGCCAGCAGCGTATCCCAGGGGGGAGGCTCCTACGAGCAGTACTTC. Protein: CASSVSQGGGSYEQYF.

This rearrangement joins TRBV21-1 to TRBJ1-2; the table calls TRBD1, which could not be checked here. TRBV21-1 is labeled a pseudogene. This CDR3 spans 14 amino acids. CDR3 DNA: TGTGCCAGCACTACCGGACAGGGGGCGCTTGGCTACACCTTC. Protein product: CASTTGQGALGYTF.

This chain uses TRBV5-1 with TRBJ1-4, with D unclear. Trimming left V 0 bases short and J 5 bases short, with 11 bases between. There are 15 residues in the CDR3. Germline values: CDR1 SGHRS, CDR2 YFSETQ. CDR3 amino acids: CASSLVAGLNEKLFF. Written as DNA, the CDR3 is TGCGCCAGCAGCTTGGTGGCGGGTTTGAATGAAAAACTGTTTTTT.